These 20 T cell receptor beta chains came from one sample sequenced in a study of early T cells in non-severe SARS-CoV-2 infection (dated by TCRdb to 2020 to 2023). Libraries came from 5' RACE. The reads were generated on a NextSeq 500. TCRdb reprocessing: public reads trimmed at Q25 with fastp, clones called with MiXCR, in-frame beta chains kept. Each CDR3 protein gets just one entry, which takes the most common genes and DNA from the rows behind it. This sample has tens of thousands of distinct CDR3 sequences in its table, and 9.5% to 10% of those were observed once. Of the sample, about 13% falls within the top ten clones. Sequencing input: whole blood. The origin of the receptors is an adult who was a healthcare worker with PCR-confirmed SARS-CoV-2 infection or an uninfected control (not recorded which).

This clonotype was counted at least ten times. The chain has TRBV29-1 and TRBJ2-6; D is unclear. Germline-derived CDR1 and CDR2 are SQVTM and ANQGSEA. V lost 4 bases and J 2 bases, leaving 9 bases between the germline ends. The CDR3 sequence is 14 residues long. This CDR3 is CSVGVAPGANVLTF. The CDR3 region has the DNA TGCAGCGTTGGCGTTGCACCTGGGGCCAACGTCCTGACTTTC.

This clonotype was counted at least ten times. The chain joins TRBV7-8 to TRBJ2-3, with TRBD1 matching 8 bases. Losses at the gene ends were 0 bases for V and 5 bases for J; bases not matched to a gene: 4. Germline V CDR1 and CDR2: SGHVS, FQNEAQ. This CDR3 contains 15 residues. CDR3 loop: CASSLAQGAIDTQYF. CDR3 sequence (DNA): TGTGCCAGCAGCTTAGCCCAGGGGGCAATAGATACGCAGTATTTT.

The sample holds many counts of this clonotype. This chain joins TRBV12-3 or TRBV12-4 and TRBJ1-2; no clear D gene. Between the trimmed V and J ends, which lost 3 bases and 6 bases, there was a span of 5 bases. The CDR3 consists of 11 residues. CDR3 residues: CASSLLDGYTF. The DNA of the CDR3 is TGTGCCAGCAGTTTGTTGGATGGCTACACCTTC.

The chain is built from TRBV10-3 and TRBJ2-1, with unresolved D. Trimming removed 7 bases at V and 10 bases at J, with 14 bases between. Germline assignment: CDR1 ENHRY and CDR2 SYGVKD. CDR3 length: 12 amino acids. CDR3 in DNA: TGTGCCATCAAAACCCCAGCCAAAGAGCAGTTCTTC. Protein sequence: CAIKTPAKEQFF.

There are a few counts of this clonotype. The gene calls are TRBV5-8 and TRBJ1-4, with TRBD1 matching 7 bases. Germline V gives CDR1 SGHTS, CDR2 YDEGEE. The CDR3 spans 15 residues. V dropped 4 bases and J dropped 5; count of bases not matched to a gene: 8. The CDR3 coding sequence is TGTGCCAGCAGCACCGGACAGGCCGGGAATGAAAAACTGTTTTTT. Protein product: CASSTGQAGNEKLFF.

This clonotype was observed many times. The chain uses TRBV7-2 and TRBJ1-1; D is possibly TRBD1 (5 bases). There are 15 residues in the CDR3. In germline, CDR1 is SGHTA, CDR2 FQGNSA. Trimming left V 4 bases short and J 5 bases short, with 17 bases between. The CDR3 spells CASSYLAGGRTEAFF. In DNA, the CDR3 is TGTGCCAGCAGCTACCTTGCCGGGGGACGGACTGAAGCTTTCTTT.

This clonotype was found many times. V gene TRBV5-6 combines with J gene TRBJ1-2; D gene unclear. The germline CDR1 and CDR2 sequences are SGHDT and YYEEEE. Trimming took 4 bases from V and 2 from J, leaving 15 bases between them. The CDR3 has 15 residues. CDR3 in DNA: TGTGCCAGCAGCCATAGCGACCGACCGAACTATGGCTACACCTTC. It translates to CASSHSDRPNYGYTF.

The chain employs TRBV5-1 and TRBJ1-6; D is uncertain. The V end lost 7 bases, the J end lost 10 bases, and 18 bases lay between the germline ends. CDR1 and CDR2 (germline): SGHRS, YFSETQ. This CDR3 has 14 residues. CDR3 sequence (DNA): TGCGCCAGCGGAGAAGGGAGGCTCGGATCACCCCTCCACTTT. Its protein is CASGEGRLGSPLHF.

This clonotype was recorded many times. The chain joins TRBV7-2 to TRBJ1-6; TRBD1 aligns across 8 bases. The CDR3 is 15 residues long. Germline V gene data show CDR1 as SGHTA and CDR2 as FQGNSA. Trimming cost V 6 bases and J 9 bases; bases outside gene matches: 10. The CDR3 DNA is TGTGCCAGCAGACAGCAGGGGGCGGTGGGTTCACCCCTCCACTTT. This encodes CASRQQGAVGSPLHF.

This clonotype was counted only a few times. The J gene is TRBJ2-5, the V gene TRBV12-3 or TRBV12-4; 7 nucleotides agree with TRBD2. The CDR3 is made up of 15 amino acids. Germline trimming cut 7 bases from V and 5 bases from J; bases unmatched to any gene: 13. In DNA form, the CDR3 reads TGTGCCAGCACCCCTACTGGGGGGGTAATTGAGACCCAGTACTTC. Translation: CASTPTGGVIETQYF.

This sequence joins TRBV12-3 or TRBV12-4 and TRBJ2-5; 8 nucleotides line up with TRBD2. The CDR3 totals 16 residues. J lost 4 bases, V lost 5 bases, and 12 bases had no gene match. The CDR3 sequence: CASSRGLAQPSETQYF. The CDR3 nucleotides are TGTGCCAGCAGTCGAGGACTAGCCCAGCCTTCAGAGACCCAGTACTTC.

This clonotype showed up just a few times. The rearrangement links TRBV6-2 or TRBV6-3 to TRBJ2-3; D might be TRBD1 (5 bases). Germline assignment: CDR1 MNHEY and CDR2 SVGEGT. The CDR3 runs to 14 residues. Trimming shortened V by 0 bases and J by 6 bases, and 10 bases separated the two germline ends. The chain's CDR3 is CASSYSDHRDTQYF. The CDR3 region has the DNA TGTGCCAGCAGTTACTCGGACCACAGGGATACGCAGTATTTT.

This clonotype was seen repeatedly, ten times or more. The CDR3 DNA is TGTGCCAGCAGTCCGGGGGACAGCTTTAGCACAGATACGCAGTATTTT. As protein: CASSPGDSFSTDTQYF. The chain uses TRBV12-3 or TRBV12-4 and TRBJ2-3; tentative D call: TRBD1 (7 bases). CDR3 length: 16 amino acids. V was shortened by 5 bases and J by 0 bases, with 15 bases between the two germline ends.

This clonotype was recorded many times. This sequence joins TRBV20-1 and TRBJ1-6, with D tentatively TRBD1 (5 bases). The V gene's germline CDR1 is DFQATT and CDR2 SNEGSKA (reference sequence). The length of the CDR3 is 15 residues. Here the CDR3 DNA reads TGCAGCGCTCCGGGACGGTCGTTAACCGCATCACCCCTCCACTTT. Amino acid sequence: CSAPGRSLTASPLHF.

On this clonotype itself: This sequence may be a read error, since a much larger clone differs from it by one base. V usage is TRBV7-2 and J usage is TRBJ2-5; possibly TRBD1 for D (5 bases). Deletions cut 5 bases from V and 3 bases from J, with 10 bases between. The CDR3 has 13 residues. CDR1 and CDR2 (germline): SGHTA, FQGNSA. This chain's CDR3 is CASSPLTEETQYF. In nucleotides, the CDR3 is TGTGCCAGCAGCCCCTTGACAGAAGAGACCCAGTACTTC.

The chain couples TRBV7-8 to TRBJ2-7; 8 bases map to TRBD1. Germline V lookup: CDR1 SGHVS, CDR2 FQNEAQ. The CDR3 length is 14 residues. V lost 3 bases, J lost 3 bases, and 4 bases stayed unmatched. As DNA, the CDR3 is TGTGCCAGCAGCTTGGGACAGGCGTACTACGAGCAGTACTTC. Its translation is CASSLGQAYYEQYF.

Many counts were recorded for this clonotype. The chain employs TRBV10-3 and TRBJ2-2; D not certain. The CDR3 totals 11 residues. Between the trimmed V and J ends, which lost 8 bases and 3 bases, there was a span of 4 bases. Germline-derived CDR1 and CDR2 are ENHRY and SYGVKD. CDR3 protein: CAIGDTGELFF. In DNA, the CDR3 is TGTGCCATCGGGGACACCGGGGAGCTGTTTTTT.

At least ten counts were recorded for this clonotype. The rearrangement links TRBV10-1 to TRBJ1-2; D uncertain. CDR3 length: 15 amino acids. Germline values: CDR1 WNHNN, CDR2 SYGVQD (reference sequence). Trimming took off 0 bases at V and 0 bases at J, with 8 bases between the two ends. CDR3 protein: CASSESRRSNYGYTF. DNA for the CDR3: TGCGCCAGCAGTGAGTCGCGCAGGTCTAACTATGGCTACACCTTC.

The CDR3: CASSLADRDIYGYTF. CDR3 DNA sequence: TGTGCCAGCAGCTTGGCGGACAGGGATATCTATGGCTACACCTTC. The chain employs TRBV5-6 and TRBJ1-2; 8 positions agree with TRBD1. J gave up 4 bases and V 0 bases, and 5 bases lay outside the gene matches. The CDR3 has 15 amino acids. Germline V CDR1 and CDR2: SGHDT, YYEEEE.

Many counts were recorded for this clonotype. The chain joins TRBV7-8 to TRBJ2-5; D may be TRBD1 (6 bases). The CDR3 length is 14 residues. Germline lookup yields CDR1 SGHVS and CDR2 FQNEAQ. V was pared by 3 bases and J by 5 bases, with 13 bases between. The CDR3 protein is CASSFHRVRETQYF. The CDR3 nucleotides read TGTGCCAGCAGCTTTCACAGGGTCCGGGAGACCCAGTACTTC. The whole variable domain, remainder taken from reference TRBV7-8 and TRBJ2-5, is GAGVSQSPRYKVAKRGQDVALRCDPISGHVSLFWYQQALGQGPEFLTYFQNEAQLDKSGLPSDRFFAERPEGSVSTLKIQRTQQEDSAVYLCASSFHRVRETQYFGPGTRLLVL.